What follows describes a single T cell receptor beta chain. As yet, its antigen is unknown. This sample is drawn from a study of vaccination and CD4 T cells after COVID-19. Across the study: Overlapping spike peptides from SARS-CoV-2, HCoV-NL63, HCoV-OC43 and HCoV-229E served to stimulate the cells. Control wells got either CEFX epitopes, HIV-1 Nef peptides, or no peptide at all. Study results and limitations: Spike mono-reactivity was found in 304 of 307 vaccine-specific clones from convalescent patients.

As to treatment: roughly 11-day PBMC culture with coronavirus spike peptide pools or control peptides (ViraFEST assay). CD4+ T cells that had been cultured provided DNA sequenced with the Oncomine TCR Beta short-read assay. TCRdb processed the PCR reads anew with MiXCR; each CDR3 protein has one entry. The sample has under 6,500 distinct CDR3 sequences, over 70% seen once. The sequence was collected from a human donor who had recovered from COVID-19. The sample consisted of CD4+ T cells from blood, cultured in vitro.

The CDR3, as DNA: TGCAGTGCTAGAGATCAAAAGGGGGCTCACTATGGCTACACCTTC. Amino acids: CSARDQKGAHYGYTF. The chain carries TRBV20-1 and TRBJ1-2; TRBD1 aligns across 7 bases. Germline CDR1 is DFQATT and CDR2 is SNEGSKA (reference sequence). CDR3 length: 15 amino acids. V shed 0 bases, J shed 3 bases, and the junction held 7 bases outside the gene matches.